This T cell receptor beta chain was obtained from a study of blood T cell repertoires in COVID-19. Whole-study context: Material from acute and convalescent COVID-19 was sourced from the United States, Italy and Spain. T cells, B-cell-depleted T cells, or PBMCs supplied cDNA or gDNA.

The V and J ends lost 2 bases and 1 base respectively, with 6 bases between them. The CDR3 is 13 amino acids. The germline gives CDR1 MNHEY, CDR2 SVGAGI. Original processing methods: Estimation of nucleated cell counts relied on the amplification of reference gene primers. The table came from immunoSEQ multiplex PCR; TCRdb's copy has only in-frame clones and leaves some out. The V and J calls and clone size come from that table; D and trimming were worked out from the DNA. The repertoire consists of around 130,000 clones, with 86% occurring once and the leading ten covering approximately 4.3%. This chain connects TRBV6-5 to TRBJ2-7; TRBD1 might be the D (6 bases). The sequencing input was peripheral blood. This clonotype was sampled from a man in his forties with acute or convalescent COVID-19. The CDR3 sequence: CASSYRGSYEQYF. CDR3 coding DNA: TGTGCCAGCAGTTACAGGGGGTCCTACGAGCAGTACTTC.